This T cell receptor (beta chain) was retrieved from a study of T cells in Graves' hyperthyroidism and ophthalmopathy. Trimming cost V 4 bases and J 6 bases, with 15 bases left between them. The CDR3 contains 14 residues. Each diagnosis drew on symptoms, thyroxine, TRAb, thyroid ultrasound and orbital computed tomography findings. PBMCs were obtained from 10 ml fresh peripheral blood. The source material, RNA transcripts, was used to amplify TCR beta CDR3 regions. Initially, a first-round RT-PCR of the TCR CDR3 employed the HTBI primer set. TCRdb re-called the multiplex PCR reads with MiXCR, one entry per CDR3 protein. The top ten hold roughly 10% of the sample, which has hundreds of thousands of distinct CDR3 sequences, around 13% seen once.

This TCR was recovered from a woman aged 18-29 years with Graves' hyperthyroidism. Sequences were obtained from blood. The J gene is TRBJ2-5, the V gene TRBV12-3 or TRBV12-4; D gene ambiguous. The chain's CDR3 is CASSYNTQTKTQYF. CDR3 DNA sequence: TGTGCCAGCAGTTACAACACACAAACGAAGACCCAGTACTTC.